This note documents a single TCR beta chain sequence. The data derive from a study of blood T cell repertoires in COVID-19. Study in general: COVID-19 samples from acute and convalescent phases originated in the United States, Italy and Spain. PBMCs, B-cell-depleted T cells, or T cells provided the cDNA or gDNA that made up the material.

Per the study methods: Counts of nucleated cells, estimated from reference gene primer amplification, were obtained. Profiling relied on immunoSEQ multiplex PCR, and the TCRdb table lists in-frame clones only, not all of them. For V, J and clone size, that table is used; D and trimming come from the DNA. The profile shows 150,000 to 200,000 clones, about 90% of them singletons. The receptor was isolated from a man aged 60 to 69 with acute or convalescent COVID-19. Sequencing used peripheral blood.

The CDR3 bases are TGTGCCAGCGGGGAGCGGGGGGTAGGCGCAGATACGCAGTATTTT. Its translation: CASGERGVGADTQYF. J is TRBJ2-3 and V is TRBV9; 9 positions match TRBD2. Germline CDR1 is SGDLS and CDR2 is YYNGEE. Unmatched junction bases numbered 10, after V lost 7 bases and J lost 4 bases. The CDR3 length is 15 residues.